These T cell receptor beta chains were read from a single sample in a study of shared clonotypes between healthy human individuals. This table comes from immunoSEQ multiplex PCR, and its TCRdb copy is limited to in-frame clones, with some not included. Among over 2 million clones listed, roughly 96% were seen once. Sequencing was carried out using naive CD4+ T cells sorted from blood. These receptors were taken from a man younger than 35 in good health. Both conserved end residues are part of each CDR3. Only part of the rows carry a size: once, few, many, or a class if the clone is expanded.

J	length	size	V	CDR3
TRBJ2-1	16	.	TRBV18	CASSPTRTLAGHEQFF
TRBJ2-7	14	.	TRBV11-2	CASSPGLAGVEQYF
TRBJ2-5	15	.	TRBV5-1	CASSLEGAPQETQYF
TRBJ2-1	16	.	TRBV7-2	CASSLEAGASYNEQFF
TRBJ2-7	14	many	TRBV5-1	CASRAGSLSYEQYF
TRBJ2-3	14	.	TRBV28	CASSRMWVTDTQYF
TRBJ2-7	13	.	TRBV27	CASSLQGAREQYF
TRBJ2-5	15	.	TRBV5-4	CASSLRDREGETQYF
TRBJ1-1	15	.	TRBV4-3	CASSWEDSSYTEAFF
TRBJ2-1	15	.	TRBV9	CASSVESGAYNEQFF
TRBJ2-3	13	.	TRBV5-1	CASSSGTSDTQYF
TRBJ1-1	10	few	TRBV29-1	CSAAHAEAFF
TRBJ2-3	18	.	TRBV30	CAWSDPAGRVFGTDTQYF
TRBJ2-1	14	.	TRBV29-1	CSVRGTFLGNEQFF
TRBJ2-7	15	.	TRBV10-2	CASSERHGSSYEQYF
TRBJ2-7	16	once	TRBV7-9	CASSLALSKWTDEQYF
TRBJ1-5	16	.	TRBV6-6	CASILNQGGSNQPQHF
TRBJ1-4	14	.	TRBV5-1	CASSLWTGDEKLFF
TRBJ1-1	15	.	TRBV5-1	CASAQIGGKGTEAFF
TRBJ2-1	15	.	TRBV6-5	CASSYRRSSYNEQFF
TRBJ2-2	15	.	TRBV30	CAWSVRGFNSGELFF
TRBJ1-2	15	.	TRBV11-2	CASTSSVGQNYGYTF
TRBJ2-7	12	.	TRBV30	CAWRGQGWEQYF
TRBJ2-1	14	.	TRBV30	CAWSVGGLYNEQFF
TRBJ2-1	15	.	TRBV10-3	CAISVGTGTSPGWFF